A single sample gave rise to the 9 T cell receptor beta chains below, sequenced in a study of human T cells and chemical hapten exposure. Time point noted: healthy volunteer bleed at 2 weeks. Unfractionated whole blood was the source from which total RNA was extracted. TCRdb re-analysed the RACE reads in MiXCR, keeping a single row per CDR3 protein. The sample has 100,000 to 150,000 distinct CDR3 sequences, approximately 10% seen once; the top ten hold around 1.7%. Specimen: whole blood. These receptors were taken from a male donor in good health. Some clones in this sample may be carry-over from other donors' samples.

This chain joins TRBV5-1 and TRBJ2-3; 10 nucleotides align to TRBD2. The CDR3 is 16 amino acids. Germline assignment: CDR1 SGHRS and CDR2 YFSETQ. J gave up 0 bases and V 5 bases, and 6 bases lay outside the gene matches. CDR3 sequence reads: CASRGTSALSTDTQYF. The CDR3, as DNA: TGCGCCAGCAGAGGGACTAGCGCCCTAAGCACAGATACGCAGTATTTT.

This chain links TRBV12-3 or TRBV12-4 with TRBJ2-3; 16 nucleotides line up with TRBD2. V shed 5 bases, J shed 1 base, and the junction held 15 bases outside the gene matches. The CDR3 is 21 amino acids. For the CDR3, the DNA is TGTGCCAGCAGTCCGCGCTTTCCGGGACTAGCGGGGGGGCGTGGCACAGATACGCAGTATTTT. Protein sequence: CASSPRFPGLAGGRGTDTQYF.

This clonotype was counted ten times or more. This sequence joins TRBV2 and TRBJ1-1; no definite D call. The CDR3 loop spans 14 amino acids. In germline, CDR1 is SNHLY, CDR2 FYNNEI. Trimming took off 4 bases at V and 2 bases at J, with 11 bases between the two ends. The CDR3 coding sequence is TGTGCCAGCAGTGGACACCGATTAAACACTGAAGCTTTCTTT. Translating gives CASSGHRLNTEAFF.

This clonotype is medium-sized. The chain uses TRBV20-1 and TRBJ2-2; 11 bases map to TRBD1. The CDR3 covers 15 residues. V was clipped by 0 bases and J by 3 bases; unmatched bases: 0. Germline-derived CDR1 and CDR2 are DFQATT and SNEGSKA (reference sequence). DNA for the CDR3: TGCAGTGCTAGAGAGGGACAGGGGGACACCGGGGAGCTGTTTTTT. As protein: CSAREGQGDTGELFF.

The chain recombines TRBV7-2 with TRBJ1-1; unclear D gene. V was trimmed by 2 bases and J by 0 bases, leaving 10 bases between them. Germline assignment: CDR1 SGHTA and CDR2 FQGNSA. This CDR3 has 15 amino acids. The CDR3 coding sequence is TGTGCCAGCAGCTTAACGGGCAGGATGAACACTGAAGCTTTCTTT. Its translation: CASSLTGRMNTEAFF.

The chain recombines TRBV12-3 or TRBV12-4 with TRBJ2-4; 7 bases agree with TRBD2. This CDR3 has 15 amino acids. The V and J ends lost 3 bases and 2 bases, in that order; junction bases with no gene match: 4. The CDR3 loop is CASSLGGDPKNIQYF. For the CDR3, the DNA is TGTGCCAGCAGTTTGGGAGGGGACCCCAAAAACATTCAGTACTTC.

This clonotype was seen ten or more times. This sequence joins TRBV5-6 and TRBJ2-7, with 7 nucleotides matching TRBD1. This CDR3 is 15 amino acids long. With V trimmed by 1 base and J by 0 bases, 4 bases remained unmatched. Germline loops: CDR1 SGHDT, CDR2 YYEEEE. The CDR3 sequence: CASSLRQGSSYEQYF. The CDR3 nucleotides are TGTGCCAGCAGCTTGAGACAGGGAAGCTCCTACGAGCAGTACTTC.

The chain couples TRBV29-1 to TRBJ2-3; D gene unclear. CDR3 size: 11 residues. V was clipped by 4 bases and J by 4 bases, with 6 bases between them. CDR1 and CDR2 from the germline V gene are SQVTM and ANQGSEA. The CDR3 loop reads CSVGIADTQYF. CDR3 DNA: TGCAGCGTTGGGATTGCAGATACGCAGTATTTT.

At least ten counts were recorded for this clonotype. V and J are TRBV5-1 and TRBJ2-4; D may match TRBD1 or TRBD2 (6 bases each). The V and J ends lost 5 bases and 5 bases respectively, with 17 bases between them. The CDR3 consists of 15 residues. The V gene's germline CDR1 is SGHRS and CDR2 YFSETQ. The DNA for the CDR3 is TGCGCCAGCAGGCGGGACACGAGGGTGGAAAACATTCAGTACTTC. Translation gives CASRRDTRVENIQYF.